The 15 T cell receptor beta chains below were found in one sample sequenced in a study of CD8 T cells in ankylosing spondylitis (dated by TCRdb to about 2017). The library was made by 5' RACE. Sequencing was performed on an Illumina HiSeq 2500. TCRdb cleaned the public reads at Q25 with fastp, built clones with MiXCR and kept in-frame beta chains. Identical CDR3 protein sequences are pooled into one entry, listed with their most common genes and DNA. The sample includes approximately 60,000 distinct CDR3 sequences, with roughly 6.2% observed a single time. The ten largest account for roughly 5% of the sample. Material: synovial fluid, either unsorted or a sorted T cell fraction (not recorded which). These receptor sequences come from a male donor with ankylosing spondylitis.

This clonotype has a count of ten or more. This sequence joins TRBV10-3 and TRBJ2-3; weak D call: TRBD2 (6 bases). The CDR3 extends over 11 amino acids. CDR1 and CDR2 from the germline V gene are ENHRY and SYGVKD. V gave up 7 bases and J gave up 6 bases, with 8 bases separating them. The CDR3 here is CAITGGDTQYF. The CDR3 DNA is TGTGCCATCACCGGAGGGGATACGCAGTATTTT.

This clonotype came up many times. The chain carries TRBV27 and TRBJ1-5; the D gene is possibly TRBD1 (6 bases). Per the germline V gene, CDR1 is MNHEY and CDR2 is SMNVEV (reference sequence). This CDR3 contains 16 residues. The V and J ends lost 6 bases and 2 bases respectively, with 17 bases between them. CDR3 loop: CASSRRGGGGNQPQHF. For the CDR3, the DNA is TGTGCCAGCAGCCGGAGAGGGGGAGGGGGCAATCAGCCCCAGCATTTT.

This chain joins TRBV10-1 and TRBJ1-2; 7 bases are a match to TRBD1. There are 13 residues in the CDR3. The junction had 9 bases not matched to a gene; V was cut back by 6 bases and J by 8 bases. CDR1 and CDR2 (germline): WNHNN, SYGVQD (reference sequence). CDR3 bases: TGCGCCAGCAGCGGACAGGTTTCGGGCGGCTACACCTTC. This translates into CASSGQVSGGYTF.

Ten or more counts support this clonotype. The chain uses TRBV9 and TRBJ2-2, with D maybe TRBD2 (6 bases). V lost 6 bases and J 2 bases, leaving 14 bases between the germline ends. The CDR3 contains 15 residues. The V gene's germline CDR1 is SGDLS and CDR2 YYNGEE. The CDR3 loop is CASNIAAYNTGELFF. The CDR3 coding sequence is TGTGCCAGCAACATAGCGGCATACAACACCGGGGAGCTGTTTTTT.

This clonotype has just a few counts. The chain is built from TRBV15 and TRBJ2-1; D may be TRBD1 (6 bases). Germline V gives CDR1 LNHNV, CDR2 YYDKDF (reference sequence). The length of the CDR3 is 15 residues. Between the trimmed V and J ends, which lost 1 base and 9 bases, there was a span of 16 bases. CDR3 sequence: CATSRAGLTGTEQFF. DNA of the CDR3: TGTGCCACCAGCAGAGCCGGCCTTACAGGGACTGAGCAGTTCTTC. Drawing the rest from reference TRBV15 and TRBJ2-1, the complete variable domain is DAMVIQNPRYQVTQFGKPVTLSCSQTLNHNVMYWYQQKSSQAPKLLFHYYDKDFNNEADTPDNFQSRRPNTSFCFLDIRSPGLGDTAMYLCATSRAGLTGTEQFFGPGTRLTVL.

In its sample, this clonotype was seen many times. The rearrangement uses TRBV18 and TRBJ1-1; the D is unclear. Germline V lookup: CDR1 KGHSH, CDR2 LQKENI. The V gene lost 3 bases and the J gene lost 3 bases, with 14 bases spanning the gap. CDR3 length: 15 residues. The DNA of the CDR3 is TGTGCCAGCTCACCCGGCGGGGTGAAGGACACTGAAGCTTTCTTT. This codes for CASSPGGVKDTEAFF. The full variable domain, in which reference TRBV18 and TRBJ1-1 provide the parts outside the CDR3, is NAGVMQNPRHLVRRRGQEARLRCSPMKGHSHVYWYRQLPEEGLKFMVYLQKENIIDESGMPKERFSAEFPKEGPSILRIQQVVRGDSAAYFCASSPGGVKDTEAFFGQGTRLTVV.

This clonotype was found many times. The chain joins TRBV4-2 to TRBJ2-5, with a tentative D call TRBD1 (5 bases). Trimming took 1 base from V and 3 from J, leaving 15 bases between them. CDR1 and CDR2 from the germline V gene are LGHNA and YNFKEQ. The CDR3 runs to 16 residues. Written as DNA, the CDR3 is TGTGCCAGCAGCCAAGGTGGGGCCGCCCCGGAAGAGACCCAGTACTTC. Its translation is CASSQGGAAPEETQYF.

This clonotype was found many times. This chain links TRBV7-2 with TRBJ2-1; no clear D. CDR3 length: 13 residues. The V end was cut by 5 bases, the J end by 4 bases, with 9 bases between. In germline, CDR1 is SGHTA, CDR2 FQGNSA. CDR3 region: CASSPGVYNEQFF. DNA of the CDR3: TGTGCCAGCAGCCCGGGCGTTTACAATGAGCAGTTCTTC.

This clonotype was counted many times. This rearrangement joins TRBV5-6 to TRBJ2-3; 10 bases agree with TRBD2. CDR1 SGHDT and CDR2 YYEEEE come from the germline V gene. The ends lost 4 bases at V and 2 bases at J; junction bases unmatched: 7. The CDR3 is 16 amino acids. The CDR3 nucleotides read TGTGCCAGCAGCGACCTACTAGCGGGGTACACAGATACGCAGTATTTT. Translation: CASSDLLAGYTDTQYF.

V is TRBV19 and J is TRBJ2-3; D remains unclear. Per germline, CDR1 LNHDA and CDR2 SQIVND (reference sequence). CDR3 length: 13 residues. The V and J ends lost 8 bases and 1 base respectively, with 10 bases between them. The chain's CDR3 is CASAHEGTDTQYF. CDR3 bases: TGTGCCAGTGCACACGAGGGCACAGATACGCAGTATTTT.

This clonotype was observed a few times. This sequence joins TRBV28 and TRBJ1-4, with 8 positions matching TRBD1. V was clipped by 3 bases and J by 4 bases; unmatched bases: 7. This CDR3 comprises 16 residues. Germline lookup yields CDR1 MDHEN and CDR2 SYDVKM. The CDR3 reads CASSFSTGAVNEKLFF. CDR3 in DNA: TGTGCCAGCAGTTTTTCGACAGGGGCCGTTAATGAAAAACTGTTTTTT.

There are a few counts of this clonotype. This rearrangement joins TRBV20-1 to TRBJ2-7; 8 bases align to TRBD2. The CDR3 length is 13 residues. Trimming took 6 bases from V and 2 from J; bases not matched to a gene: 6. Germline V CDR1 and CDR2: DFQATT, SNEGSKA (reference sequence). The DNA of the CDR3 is TGCAGTGCCGGTAGCGGGATGGCCTACGAGCAGTACTTC. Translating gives CSAGSGMAYEQYF.

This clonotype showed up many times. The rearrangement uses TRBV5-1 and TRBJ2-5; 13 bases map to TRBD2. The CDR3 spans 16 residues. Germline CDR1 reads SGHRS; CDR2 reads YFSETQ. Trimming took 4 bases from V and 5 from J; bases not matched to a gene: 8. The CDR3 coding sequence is TGCGCCAGCAGCCTCGGACTAGCGGGAGCCAGGGAGACCCAGTACTTC. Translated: CASSLGLAGARETQYF.

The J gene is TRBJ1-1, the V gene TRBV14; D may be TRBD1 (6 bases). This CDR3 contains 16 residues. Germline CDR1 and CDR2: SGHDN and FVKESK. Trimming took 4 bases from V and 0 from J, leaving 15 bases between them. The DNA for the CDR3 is TGTGCCAGCAGCCTTGGGGGGGCTTGGATGAACACTGAAGCTTTCTTT. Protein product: CASSLGGAWMNTEAFF. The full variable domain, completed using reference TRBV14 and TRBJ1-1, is EAGVTQFPSHSVIEKGQTVTLRCDPISGHDNLYWYRRVMGKEIKFLLHFVKESKQDESGMPNNRFLAERTGGTYSTLKVQPAELEDSGVYFCASSLGGAWMNTEAFFGQGTRLTVV.

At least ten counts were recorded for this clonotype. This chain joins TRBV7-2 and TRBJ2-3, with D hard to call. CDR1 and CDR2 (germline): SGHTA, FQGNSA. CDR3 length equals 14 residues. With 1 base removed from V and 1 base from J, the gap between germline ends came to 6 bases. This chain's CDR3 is CASSLDSGTDTQYF. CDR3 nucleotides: TGTGCCAGCAGCTTAGACTCGGGCACAGATACGCAGTATTTT.